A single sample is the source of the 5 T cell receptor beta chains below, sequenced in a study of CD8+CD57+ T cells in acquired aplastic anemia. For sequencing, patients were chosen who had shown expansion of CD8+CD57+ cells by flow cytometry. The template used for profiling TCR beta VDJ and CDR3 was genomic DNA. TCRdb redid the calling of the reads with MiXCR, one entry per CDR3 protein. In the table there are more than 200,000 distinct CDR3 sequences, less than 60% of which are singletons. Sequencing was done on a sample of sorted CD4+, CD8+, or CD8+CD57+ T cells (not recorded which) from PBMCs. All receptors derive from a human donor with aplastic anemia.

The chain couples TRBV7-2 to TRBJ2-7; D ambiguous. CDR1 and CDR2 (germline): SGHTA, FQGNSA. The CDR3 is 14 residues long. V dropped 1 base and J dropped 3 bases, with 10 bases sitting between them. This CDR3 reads CASSLEAGYYEQYF. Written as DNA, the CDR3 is TGTGCCAGCAGCTTAGAAGCAGGCTACTACGAGCAGTACTTC.

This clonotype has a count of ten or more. The CDR3: CASSFSTSTDTQYF. DNA for the CDR3: TGTGCCAGCAGCTTCTCTACTAGCACAGATACGCAGTATTTT. The J gene is TRBJ2-3, the V gene TRBV7-6; the D is unclear. From germline, CDR1 is SGHVS and CDR2 FNYEAQ. V lost 3 bases to trimming and J lost 0 bases, with 7 bases between them. The length of the CDR3 is 14 residues.

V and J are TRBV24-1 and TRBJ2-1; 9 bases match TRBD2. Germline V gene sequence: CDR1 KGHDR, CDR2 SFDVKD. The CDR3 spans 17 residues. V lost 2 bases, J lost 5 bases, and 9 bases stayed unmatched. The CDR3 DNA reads TGTGCCACCAGTGATTCGATCACTAGCGGGTTTGACAATGAGCAGTTCTTC. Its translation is CATSDSITSGFDNEQFF.

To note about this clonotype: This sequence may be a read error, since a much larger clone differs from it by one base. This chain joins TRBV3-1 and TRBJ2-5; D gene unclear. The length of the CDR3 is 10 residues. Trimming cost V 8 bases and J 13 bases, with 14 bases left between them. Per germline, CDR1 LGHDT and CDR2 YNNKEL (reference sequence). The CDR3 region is CASGLEARYF. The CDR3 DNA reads TGTGCCAGCGGTCTAGAGGCCCGGTACTTC.

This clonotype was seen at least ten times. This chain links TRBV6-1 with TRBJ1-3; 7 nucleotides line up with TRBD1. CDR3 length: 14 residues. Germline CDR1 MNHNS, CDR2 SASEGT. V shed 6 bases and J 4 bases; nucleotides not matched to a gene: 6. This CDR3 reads CASRTQTGGNTIYF. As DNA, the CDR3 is TGTGCCAGCAGGACACAGACAGGGGGAAACACCATATATTTT.